These 17 T cell receptor beta chains originate from one sample sequenced in a study of blood T cell repertoires in COVID-19. Only in-frame clones appear in the TCRdb table, and some are missing; sequencing was by immunoSEQ multiplex PCR. The table shows about 320,000 clones, with around nine tenths occurring only once. Material for sequencing was PBMCs or T cells enriched from blood (not recorded which). The receptors were gathered from a woman in her 30s who had recovered from COVID-19.

This chain joins TRBV7-6 and TRBJ1-1, with TRBD1 as a possible D gene (5 bases). Trimming pared 1 base from V and 3 bases from J, leaving 9 bases between. Germline V gene data show CDR1 as SGHVS and CDR2 as FNYEAQ. This CDR3 comprises 14 residues. CDR3 DNA: TGTGCCAGCAGCTTAGGCACGGGGGACACTGAAGCTTTCTTT. This encodes CASSLGTGDTEAFF.

CDR3 protein: CASSSSRQARRNSPLHF. In DNA form, the CDR3 reads TGTGCCAGCAGTTCCTCCCGACAGGCGAGAAGGAATTCACCCCTCCACTTT. The chain uses TRBV27 and TRBJ1-6, with D possibly being TRBD1 (6 bases). The CDR3 length is 17 residues. Germline V CDR1 and CDR2: MNHEY, SMNVEV (reference sequence). V gave up 4 bases and J gave up 7 bases, with 20 bases separating them.

The chain is built from TRBV30 and TRBJ1-2, with D hard to call. The germline V and J ends were trimmed by 6 bases and 0 bases, with 5 bases remaining between them. CDR1 GTSNPN and CDR2 SVGIG come from the germline V gene (reference sequence). This CDR3 comprises 11 residues. The CDR3, as DNA: TGTGCCTGCACAGCTAACTATGGCTACACCTTC. Residues: CACTANYGYTF.

V gene TRBV10-3 combines with J gene TRBJ1-6; 8 bases align to TRBD1. The CDR3 covers 15 residues. V shed 2 bases, J shed 8 bases, and the junction held 5 bases outside the gene matches. Germline V gene sequence: CDR1 ENHRY, CDR2 SYGVKD. The CDR3: CAISERTGWDSPLHF. CDR3 sequence (DNA): TGTGCCATCAGTGAGAGGACAGGGTGGGATTCACCCCTCCACTTT.

The chain uses TRBV11-2 and TRBJ2-1; perhaps TRBD2 as D (7 bases). Looked up from germline, CDR1 is SGHAT and CDR2 is FQNNGV. With 0 bases removed from V and 3 bases from J, the gap between germline ends came to 18 bases. The CDR3 length is 18 residues. The CDR3 here is CASSLDKMSGGIYNEQFF. Written as DNA, the CDR3 is TGTGCCAGCAGCTTAGACAAGATGTCGGGGGGCATCTACAATGAGCAGTTCTTC.

The rearrangement joins TRBV3-1 (or the pseudogene TRBV3-2) to TRBJ1-4; D is undetermined. CDR3 size: 12 residues. V lost 5 bases, J lost 3 bases, and 4 bases lay in between. CDR1 is LGHDT, CDR2 YNNKEL, per germline (reference sequence). In DNA, the CDR3 is TGTGCCAGCAGCTCAGCTAATGAAAAACTGTTTTTT. Residues: CASSSANEKLFF.

CDR3 loop: CASSTGHQVNTEAFF. The CDR3 DNA follows: TGTGCCAGCAGCACGGGACACCAAGTGAACACTGAAGCTTTCTTT. V gene TRBV7-9 combines with J gene TRBJ1-1; perhaps TRBD1 as D (6 bases). Trimming left V 5 bases short and J 0 bases short, with 13 bases between. CDR3 length: 15 residues. The germline gives CDR1 SEHNR, CDR2 FQNEAQ (reference sequence). Looking up the rest from reference TRBV7-9 and TRBJ1-1 gives the full variable domain: DTGVSQNPRHKITKRGQNVTFRCDPISEHNRLYWYRQTLGQGPEFLTYFQNEAQLEKSRLLSDRFSAERPKGSFSTLEIQRTEQGDSAMYLCASSTGHQVNTEAFFGQGTRLTVV.

The V and J genes are TRBV7-2 and TRBJ2-5, with D uncertain. The CDR3 length is 13 residues. V dropped 10 bases and J dropped 5 bases, with 17 bases sitting between them. Germline values: CDR1 SGHTA, CDR2 FQGNSA. The CDR3 region has the DNA TGTGCCACCCAAAACCCCGGCGGCGAGACCCAGTACTTC. It encodes CATQNPGGETQYF.

The count of this clone is one. CDR3 protein: CASRSGGNSYEQYF. The CDR3 nucleotides are TGTGCCAGCAGGAGCGGGGGGAACTCCTACGAGCAGTACTTC. The chain links TRBV6-5 to TRBJ2-7, with 9 bases matching TRBD2. The germline CDR1 and CDR2 sequences are MNHEY and SVGAGI. V lost 6 bases and J lost 0; bases outside the gene matches: 3. The CDR3 is 14 amino acids.

The genes are TRBV5-1 and TRBJ1-1; no clear D gene. CDR1 is SGHRS and CDR2 is YFSETQ in the germline V gene. This CDR3 region has 14 residues. Deletions cut 0 bases from V and 4 bases from J, with 10 bases between. The CDR3 nucleotides read TGCGCCAGCAGCTTGGAAAAGGGAGTCACTGAAGCTTTCTTT. Its translation is CASSLEKGVTEAFF. The complete variable domain, with remaining parts taken from reference TRBV5-1 and TRBJ1-1, reads KAGVTQTPRYLIKTRGQQVTLSCSPISGHRSVSWYQQTPGQGLQFLFEYFSETQRNKGNFPGRFSGRQFSNSRSEMNVSTLELGDSALYLCASSLEKGVTEAFFGQGTRLTVV.

In the case of this clone: This same CDR3 is encoded by further DNA sequences in the sample. The V and J genes are TRBV30 and TRBJ1-2; D may be TRBD1 (6 bases). V was clipped by 0 bases and J by 4 bases, with 12 bases between them. This CDR3 is 14 amino acids long. Germline V gene sequence: CDR1 GTSNPN, CDR2 SVGIG (reference sequence). CDR3 protein: CAWSVQGAGYGYTF. The CDR3 DNA reads as TGTGCCTGGAGTGTACAGGGAGCTGGCTATGGCTACACCTTC.

This sequence joins TRBV9 and TRBJ1-4; D uncertain. The V and J ends lost 4 bases and 8 bases respectively, with 18 bases between them. CDR3 length: 15 amino acids. CDR1 and CDR2 (germline): SGDLS, YYNGEE. CDR3 in amino acids: CASSLLGGPGEKLFF. Written as DNA, the CDR3 is TGTGCCAGCAGCCTTTTGGGCGGGCCTGGGGAAAAACTGTTTTTT.

The genes are TRBV9 and TRBJ2-5, with D unresolved. The CDR3 has 15 residues. From germline, CDR1 is SGDLS and CDR2 YYNGEE. With 0 bases removed from V and 0 bases from J, the gap between germline ends came to 9 bases. The CDR3 spells CASSVGADHQETQYF. The DNA for the CDR3 is TGTGCCAGCAGCGTAGGGGCAGATCACCAAGAGACCCAGTACTTC.

The V gene is TRBV7-2, the J gene TRBJ2-1; TRBD2 is a possible D gene (5 bases). The germline V and J ends were trimmed by 2 bases and 1 base, with 12 bases remaining between them. CDR1 is SGHTA, CDR2 FQGNSA, per germline. This CDR3 is 16 amino acids long. CDR3 loop: CASSLQSGPSYNEQFF. The CDR3 bases are TGTGCCAGCAGCTTACAAAGCGGTCCTTCCTACAATGAGCAGTTCTTC.

The chain couples TRBV5-1 to TRBJ2-1, with D perhaps TRBD2 (6 bases). The germline CDR1 and CDR2 sequences are SGHRS and YFSETQ. The V end was cut by 0 bases, the J end by 5 bases, with 6 bases between. There are 13 residues in the CDR3. This chain's CDR3 is CASSLGTNNEQFF. In nucleotides, the CDR3 is TGCGCCAGCAGCTTGGGGACTAACAATGAGCAGTTCTTC.

The rearrangement links TRBV4-3 to TRBJ2-3; possibly TRBD2 for D (6 bases). Trimming took 1 base from V and 8 from J, leaving 10 bases between them. This CDR3 region has 13 residues. Germline CDR1 and CDR2: LGHNA and YSLEER. The chain's CDR3 is CASSQVGGGTQYF. The CDR3 coding sequence is TGCGCCAGCAGCCAAGTCGGGGGAGGTACGCAGTATTTT.

V is TRBV15 and J is TRBJ1-2; TRBD1 matches 7 bases. With V trimmed by 0 bases and J by 7 bases, 5 bases remained unmatched. CDR1 LNHNV and CDR2 YYDKDF come from the germline V gene (reference sequence). This CDR3 has 14 residues. Here the CDR3 reads CATSRDPTGPGYTF. DNA for the CDR3: TGTGCCACCAGCAGAGACCCGACAGGGCCTGGCTACACCTTC.